The clone carrying this TCR beta chain was detected a few times. Its antigen remains unidentified. This record comes from a study of T cells after yellow fever vaccination. At the level of the study: Preparation used SMART-Seq v4 Ultra Low Input for the low-cell-number fractions. Findings and limits, study-wide: After the booster, 96% of CD4 and approximately 87% of CD8 primary-response clones were re-detected. FACS-sorted repertoires might harbor abundant contaminating clonotypes from the bulk population.

Germline V gene lookup returns CDR1 DFQATT and CDR2 SNEGSKA (reference sequence). The CDR3 spans 15 residues. V lost 6 bases to trimming and J lost 7 bases, with 24 bases between them. 5'RACE template switching produced TCR cDNA carrying a universal primer site and UMIs. Via MiXCR, TCRdb re-called the 5' RACE reads, giving one row per CDR3 protein. The profile covers hundreds of thousands of distinct CDR3 sequences, with 12% appearing a single time and 15% taken by the ten largest. The material was PBMCs, obtained on the day of the yellow fever booster vaccination. The sequence came from a young man who received the YFV17D yellow fever vaccine. V usage is TRBV20-1 and J usage is TRBJ1-1, with D unresolved. CDR3 bases: TGCAGTGCAACCCGATCTGGTACGCTCTACGGTGAAGCTTTCTTT. Translation gives CSATRSGTLYGEAFF.